These T cell receptor beta chains were read from a single sample in a study of T cells in Graves' hyperthyroidism and ophthalmopathy. TCRdb analysed the multiplex PCR reads with MiXCR anew, one entry per CDR3 protein. The data contain hundreds of thousands of distinct CDR3 sequences, around 39% of them singletons. Sequencing was performed on blood. These receptors were collected from a man aged 18 to 29 with Graves' hyperthyroidism. Both conserved end residues are part of each CDR3. The D gene is left open where the match is weak. The listing skips clone size in some rows; elsewhere it reads once, few, many or a size class.

len: 16
v_gene: TRBV6-2/TRBV6-3
abundance: .
j_gene: TRBJ2-5
d_gene: .
CDR3aa: CASSPGAGGPQETQYF
CDR3nt: TGTGCCAGCAGCCCTGGTGCCGGGGGCCCGCAAGAGACCCAGTACTTC

len: 14
v_gene: TRBV29-1
abundance: .
j_gene: TRBJ2-2
d_gene: .
CDR3aa: CSALDSAVTGELFF
CDR3nt: TGCAGCGCTTTAGACAGTGCGGTCACCGGGGAGCTGTTTTTT

len: 15
v_gene: TRBV4-1
abundance: .
j_gene: TRBJ2-7
d_gene: TRBD1
CDR3aa: CASSPRQGSAYEQYF
CDR3nt: TGCGCCAGCAGCCCCCGACAGGGGAGCGCCTACGAGCAGTACTTC

len: 14
v_gene: TRBV2
abundance: few
j_gene: TRBJ1-6
d_gene: TRBD1
CDR3aa: CASVGTVYNSPLHF
CDR3nt: TGTGCCAGCGTAGGGACAGTTTATAATTCACCCCTCCACTTT

len: 15
v_gene: TRBV7-3
abundance: few
j_gene: TRBJ2-7
d_gene: TRBD2
CDR3aa: CASSLFAGGSYEQYF
CDR3nt: TGTGCCAGCAGCTTGTTTGCGGGGGGCTCCTACGAGCAGTACTTC

len: 13
v_gene: TRBV15
abundance: .
j_gene: TRBJ1-5
d_gene: .
CDR3aa: CATSIQGDQPQHF
CDR3nt: TGTGCCACCAGCATACAGGGCGATCAGCCCCAGCATTTT

len: 15
v_gene: TRBV20-1
abundance: few
j_gene: TRBJ2-5
d_gene: TRBD2
CDR3aa: CSARSLAGLQETQYF
CDR3nt: TGCAGTGCTAGATCACTAGCGGGGTTACAAGAGACCCAGTACTTC

len: 14
v_gene: TRBV6-5
abundance: few
j_gene: TRBJ2-7
d_gene: .
CDR3aa: CASSYSDSTYEQYF
CDR3nt: TGTGCCAGCAGTTACTCAGACAGCACCTACGAGCAGTACTTC

len: 14
v_gene: TRBV7-2
abundance: few
j_gene: TRBJ1-5
d_gene: .
CDR3aa: CASSSRTDYQPQHF
CDR3nt: TGTGCCAGCAGCTCGAGGACTGATTATCAGCCCCAGCATTTT

len: 16
v_gene: TRBV7-2
abundance: few
j_gene: TRBJ1-1
d_gene: .
CDR3aa: CASSLGPRFGGTEAFF
CDR3nt: TGCGCCAGCAGCTTGGGACCGCGGTTCGGTGGCACTGAAGCTTTCTTT

len: 13
v_gene: TRBV10-3
abundance: .
j_gene: TRBJ1-5
d_gene: TRBD1
CDR3aa: CARGDRDNQPQHF
CDR3nt: TGTGCCAGGGGGGACAGGGACAATCAGCCCCAGCATTTT

len: 14
v_gene: TRBV10-3
abundance: .
j_gene: TRBJ1-5
d_gene: .
CDR3aa: CAISGDIGTQPQHF
CDR3nt: TGTGCCATCAGTGGTGACATCGGCACTCAGCCTCAGCATTTT

len: 15
v_gene: TRBV19
abundance: .
j_gene: TRBJ1-1
d_gene: TRBD1
CDR3aa: CASATGRGPNTEAFF
CDR3nt: TGTGCCAGTGCAACAGGGAGGGGGCCAAACACTGAAGCTTTCTTT

len: 10
v_gene: TRBV19
abundance: once
j_gene: TRBJ1-1
d_gene: .
CDR3aa: CAGRDTEAFF
CDR3nt: TGTGCCGGTAGGGACACTGAAGCTTTCTTT

len: 16
v_gene: TRBV12-3/TRBV12-4
abundance: .
j_gene: TRBJ2-6
d_gene: .
CDR3aa: CASSRGGTSGANVLTF
CDR3nt: TGTGCCAGCAGCAGAGGGGGTACCTCTGGGGCCAACGTCCTGACTTTC

len: 13
v_gene: TRBV10-1
abundance: many
j_gene: TRBJ2-5
d_gene: .
CDR3aa: CASSRLVRETQYF
CDR3nt: TGCGCCAGCAGTCGTCTAGTTCGAGAGACCCAGTACTTC

len: 16
v_gene: TRBV7-8
abundance: .
j_gene: TRBJ2-5
d_gene: TRBD2
CDR3aa: CASSLTGTSLRETQYF
CDR3nt: TGTGCCAGCAGCTTAACCGGGACTAGCCTCCGAGAGACCCAGTACTTC

len: 12
v_gene: TRBV29-1
abundance: many
j_gene: TRBJ1-1
d_gene: .
CDR3aa: CSVGRAGTEAFF
CDR3nt: TGCAGCGTCGGCCGGGCCGGCACTGAAGCTTTCTTT

len: 14
v_gene: TRBV15
abundance: many
j_gene: TRBJ2-7
d_gene: .
CDR3aa: CATSRGDGNYEQYF
CDR3nt: TGTGCCACCAGCAGGGGCGACGGGAACTACGAGCAGTACTTC

len: 16
v_gene: TRBV5-1
abundance: few
j_gene: TRBJ1-1
d_gene: TRBD1
CDR3aa: CASSLLDRVPNTEAFF
CDR3nt: TGCGCCAGCAGCCTACTGGACAGGGTCCCGAACACTGAAGCTTTCTTT

len: 16
v_gene: TRBV2
abundance: many
j_gene: TRBJ2-7
d_gene: TRBD2
CDR3aa: CASSQGTSGETYEQYF
CDR3nt: TGTGCCAGCAGTCAGGGGACTAGCGGCGAGACCTACGAGCAGTACTTC

len: 13
v_gene: TRBV29-1
abundance: .
j_gene: TRBJ2-1
d_gene: TRBD1
CDR3aa: CSVSRQGDDEQFF
CDR3nt: TGCAGCGTTTCTCGACAGGGGGACGATGAGCAGTTCTTC

len: 13
v_gene: TRBV25-1
abundance: few
j_gene: TRBJ1-2
d_gene: .
CDR3aa: CASSVTGSDGYTF
CDR3nt: TGTGCCAGCAGCGTGACAGGCAGTGACGGCTACACCTTC

len: 16
v_gene: TRBV4-1
abundance: .
j_gene: TRBJ1-4
d_gene: .
CDR3aa: CASSQDWLEDNEKLFF
CDR3nt: TGTGCCAGCAGCCAAGATTGGTTAGAAGATAATGAAAAACTGTTTTTT

len: 13
v_gene: TRBV20-1
abundance: .
j_gene: TRBJ1-1
d_gene: .
CDR3aa: CSASDSENTEAFF
CDR3nt: TGCAGTGCTAGCGACAGTGAGAACACTGAAGCTTTCTTT

len: 14
v_gene: TRBV19
abundance: .
j_gene: TRBJ2-5
d_gene: TRBD1
CDR3aa: CASSRTGAQETQYF
CDR3nt: TGTGCCAGTAGTCGGACAGGGGCCCAAGAGACCCAGTACTTC

len: 16
v_gene: TRBV7-9
abundance: .
j_gene: TRBJ2-7
d_gene: .
CDR3aa: CASSSAGGKSSYEQYF
CDR3nt: TGTGCCAGCAGCTCAGCCGGCGGGAAGAGCTCCTACGAGCAGTACTTC

len: 13
v_gene: TRBV7-9
abundance: few
j_gene: TRBJ2-7
d_gene: .
CDR3aa: CASYPWGAGEQYF
CDR3nt: TGTGCCAGCTACCCCTGGGGGGCGGGTGAGCAGTACTTC

len: 17
v_gene: TRBV29-1
abundance: .
j_gene: TRBJ1-1
d_gene: .
CDR3aa: CSVEGYPMGAPRTEAFF
CDR3nt: TGCAGCGTTGAAGGATACCCTATGGGGGCACCAAGAACTGAAGCTTTCTTT

len: 13
v_gene: TRBV12-3/TRBV12-4
abundance: many
j_gene: TRBJ1-4
d_gene: .
CDR3aa: CASSLGGEEKLFF
CDR3nt: TGTGCCAGCAGTTTAGGAGGGGAAGAAAAACTGTTTTTT

len: 17
v_gene: TRBV25-1
abundance: .
j_gene: TRBJ1-3
d_gene: .
CDR3aa: CASSEYGSVQGEDTIYF
CDR3nt: TGTGCCAGCAGTGAATATGGCTCGGTACAGGGTGAGGACACCATATATTTT

len: 15
v_gene: TRBV11-1
abundance: .
j_gene: TRBJ1-5
d_gene: .
CDR3aa: CASSAATGGNQPQHF
CDR3nt: TGTGCCAGCAGCGCTGCTACGGGGGGCAATCAGCCCCAGCATTTT

len: 13
v_gene: TRBV20-1
abundance: few
j_gene: TRBJ2-5
d_gene: TRBD1
CDR3aa: CSAPGRGQETQYF
CDR3nt: TGCAGTGCCCCCGGCAGGGGGCAAGAGACCCAGTACTTC

len: 10
v_gene: TRBV29-1
abundance: many
j_gene: TRBJ1-2
d_gene: .
CDR3aa: CSVVDQAVAF
CDR3nt: TGCAGCGTTGTAGACCAGGCTGTCGCGTTC

len: 14
v_gene: TRBV5-4
abundance: .
j_gene: TRBJ2-7
d_gene: TRBD1
CDR3aa: CASSWDRSSYEQYF
CDR3nt: TGTGCCAGCAGTTGGGACAGGAGCTCCTACGAGCAGTACTTC

len: 16
v_gene: TRBV4-3
abundance: once
j_gene: TRBJ1-4
d_gene: .
CDR3aa: CASSQGVLFSDEKLFF
CDR3nt: TGCGCCAGCAGCCAAGGGGTCCTATTCTCGGATGAAAAACTGTTTTTT

len: 16
v_gene: TRBV2
abundance: many
j_gene: TRBJ2-7
d_gene: TRBD1
CDR3aa: CASSLPGTAKSYEQYF
CDR3nt: TGTGCCAGCAGTCTACCCGGGACAGCCAAATCCTACGAGCAGTACTTC

len: 12
v_gene: TRBV20-1
abundance: many
j_gene: TRBJ1-1
d_gene: .
CDR3aa: CSARGSGAGAFF
CDR3nt: TGCAGTGCTCGAGGGTCGGGGGCGGGAGCTTTCTTT

len: 13
v_gene: TRBV29-1
abundance: many
j_gene: TRBJ2-5
d_gene: TRBD1
CDR3aa: CSVEGQGGETQYF
CDR3nt: TGCAGCGTTGAAGGACAGGGGGGTGAGACCCAGTACTTC

len: 16
v_gene: TRBV14
abundance: few
j_gene: TRBJ1-1
d_gene: .
CDR3aa: CASSQGNLGGLAEAFF
CDR3nt: TGTGCCAGCAGCCAAGGGAATTTGGGGGGGCTCGCTGAAGCTTTCTTT

len: 15
v_gene: TRBV6-5
abundance: few
j_gene: TRBJ2-5
d_gene: .
CDR3aa: CASSHDTVGAETQYF
CDR3nt: TGTGCCAGCAGCCACGACACGGTTGGAGCGGAGACCCAGTACTTC

len: 11
v_gene: TRBV19
abundance: .
j_gene: TRBJ2-1
d_gene: .
CDR3aa: CASSGPGEQFF
CDR3nt: TGTGCCAGTAGTGGCCCCGGTGAGCAGTTCTTC

len: 13
v_gene: TRBV7-9
abundance: many
j_gene: TRBJ2-7
d_gene: .
CDR3aa: CASSLVGGYEQYF
CDR3nt: TGTGCCAGCAGCTTGGTCGGGGGATACGAGCAGTACTTC

len: 18
v_gene: TRBV5-1
abundance: .
j_gene: TRBJ1-5
d_gene: TRBD1
CDR3aa: CASSLGGTGYGGNQPQHF
CDR3nt: TGCGCCAGCAGCTTGGGGGGGACAGGGTACGGTGGCAATCAGCCCCAGCATTTT

len: 16
v_gene: TRBV6-4
abundance: few
j_gene: TRBJ2-5
d_gene: TRBD1
CDR3aa: CASSDSMGQTQETQYF
CDR3nt: TGTGCCAGCAGTGACTCGATGGGACAGACTCAAGAGACCCAGTACTTC

len: 13
v_gene: TRBV5-1
abundance: few
j_gene: TRBJ1-2
d_gene: .
CDR3aa: CASSQAVPYGYTF
CDR3nt: TGCGCCAGCAGCCAAGCGGTTCCCTATGGCTACACCTTC

len: 16
v_gene: TRBV5-5
abundance: .
j_gene: TRBJ1-3
d_gene: .
CDR3aa: CASGTGPIARSNTIYF
CDR3nt: TGTGCCAGCGGAACAGGGCCCATCGCCAGGTCGAACACCATATATTTT

len: 13
v_gene: TRBV2
abundance: many
j_gene: TRBJ1-5
d_gene: .
CDR3aa: CASSRGAKQPQHF
CDR3nt: TGTGCCAGTTCCAGGGGAGCCAAACAGCCCCAGCATTTT

len: 16
v_gene: TRBV11-2
abundance: .
j_gene: TRBJ1-2
d_gene: .
CDR3aa: CASSSSGGSANYGYTF
CDR3nt: TGTGCCAGCAGCTCGAGCGGGGGCAGCGCTAACTATGGCTACACCTTC

len: 15
v_gene: TRBV7-9
abundance: .
j_gene: TRBJ1-6
d_gene: .
CDR3aa: CASSLLPSYNSPLHF
CDR3nt: TGTGCCAGCAGCTTACTTCCGAGCTACAATTCACCCCTCCACTTT

len: 15
v_gene: TRBV7-2
abundance: .
j_gene: TRBJ2-7
d_gene: .
CDR3aa: CANYPDSPHSYEQYF
CDR3nt: TGCGCCAATTACCCTGACTCGCCTCACTCCTACGAGCAGTACTTC

len: 11
v_gene: TRBV12-3/TRBV12-4
abundance: many
j_gene: TRBJ1-2
d_gene: .
CDR3aa: CASSQRGGYTF
CDR3nt: TGTGCCAGCAGTCAGAGAGGTGGCTACACCTTC